The 21 T cell receptor beta chains listed next were all sequenced from one sample in a study of T cell changes during pregnancy in multiple sclerosis. Produced via immunoSEQ multiplex PCR; TCRdb's table is partial and in-frame only. Found here are more than 95,000 clones, under 95% of them singletons; the top ten hold about 0.95%. Sequencing used peripheral blood, obtained after pregnancy. These receptors were taken from a female donor with multiple sclerosis, enrolled in a pregnancy study.

In DNA form, the CDR3 reads TGTGCCAGCAGCCTTGGACAAAATACCAATGAGCAGTTCTTC. Amino acid sequence: CASSLGQNTNEQFF. The J gene is TRBJ2-1, the V gene TRBV4-2, with D possibly being TRBD1 (5 bases). With 4 bases removed from V and 6 bases from J, the gap between germline ends came to 13 bases. The CDR3 length is 14 residues. CDR1 is LGHNA, CDR2 YNFKEQ, per germline.

The V gene is TRBV9, the J gene TRBJ2-2; 10 bases match TRBD2. The CDR3 is 16 residues long. With 2 bases clipped from V and 5 bases from J, the junction kept 6 bases outside the gene matches. Looked up from germline, CDR1 is SGDLS and CDR2 is YYNGEE. The CDR3 bases are TGTGCCAGCAGCGTCGAGCGGGAGGGCAGGACCGGGGAGCTGTTTTTT. It is translated as CASSVEREGRTGELFF.

The chain links TRBV7-2 to TRBJ2-7; 11 bases agree with TRBD2. Germline-derived CDR1 and CDR2 are SGHTA and FQGNSA. CDR3 length: 16 residues. V was pared by 3 bases and J by 2 bases, with 6 bases of the junction left unmatched. In DNA form, the CDR3 reads TGTGCCAGCAGCTTGGGACTAGCGGTTCCCGCCTACGAGCAGTACTTC. It is translated as CASSLGLAVPAYEQYF.

The rearrangement links TRBV19 to TRBJ1-5; tentative D call: TRBD1 (6 bases). This CDR3 is built from 11 residues. Germline assignment: CDR1 LNHDA and CDR2 SQIVND (reference sequence). V was clipped by 6 bases and J by 9 bases, with 9 bases between them. The CDR3 reads CASRQGGPQHF. The CDR3 nucleotides are TGTGCCAGTAGACAAGGGGGGCCCCAGCATTTT. Supplemented by reference TRBV19 and TRBJ1-5, the full variable domain reads DGGITQSPKYLFRKEGQNVTLSCEQNLNHDAMYWYRQDPGQGLRLIYYSQIVNDFQKGDIAEGYSVSREKKESFPLTVTSAQKNPTAFYLCASRQGGPQHFGDGTRLSIL.

This clone has just one count. The chain has TRBV6-1 and TRBJ2-7; no reliable D call. The germline V gene encodes CDR1 MNHNS and CDR2 SASEGT. V lost 2 bases to trimming and J lost 3 bases, with 11 bases between them. This CDR3 region has 14 residues. The CDR3 sequence is CASSERFEDYEQYF. In DNA, the CDR3 is TGTGCCAGCAGTGAAAGGTTTGAGGACTACGAGCAGTACTTC.

V usage is TRBV13 and J usage is TRBJ2-3; TRBD2 matches 10 bases. CDR3 length: 18 residues. After removal of 3 bases from V and 6 bases from J, the junction contained 15 bases not matched to a gene. The germline gives CDR1 PRHDT, CDR2 FYEKMQ (reference sequence). CDR3 region: CASSFRTSGPLVRDTQYF. The CDR3 DNA reads TGTGCCAGCAGCTTCCGGACTAGCGGTCCATTGGTGAGGGATACGCAGTATTTT. The whole variable domain, filled in from reference TRBV13 and TRBJ2-3, reads AAGVIQSPRHLIKEKRETATLKCYPIPRHDTVYWYQQGPGQDPQFLISFYEKMQSDKGSIPDRFSAQQFSDYHSELNMSSLELGDSALYFCASSFRTSGPLVRDTQYFGPGTRLTVL.

The chain is built from TRBV6-9 and TRBJ1-4, with D hard to call. Trimming cost V 6 bases and J 2 bases, with 19 bases left between them. Per the germline V gene, CDR1 is MNHGY and CDR2 is SVAAGI. The CDR3 consists of 17 residues. For the CDR3, the DNA is TGTGCCAGCAGAATAAACCGGGGATACGGGACTAATGAAAAACTGTTTTTT. Encoded protein: CASRINRGYGTNEKLFF.

In its sample, this clone was seen a few times. This sequence joins TRBV11-3 and TRBJ1-5, with a tentative D call TRBD1 (5 bases). The CDR3 loop spans 14 amino acids. Germline V CDR1 and CDR2: SGHNT, YENEEA. V lost 1 base, J lost 9 bases, and 13 bases lay in between. The CDR3 nucleotides read TGTGCCAGCAGCTTAGGGGGGGGGAGGGGGCCCCAGCATTTT. It codes for CASSLGGGRGPQHF.

The rearrangement links TRBV18 to TRBJ2-3; 9 bases fit TRBD1. The junction had 1 base not matched to a gene; V was cut back by 2 bases and J by 1 base. The germline gives CDR1 KGHSH, CDR2 LQKENI. This CDR3 has 15 residues. CDR3 protein: CASSPTGGGTDTQYF. DNA of the CDR3: TGTGCCAGCTCACCAACAGGGGGCGGCACAGATACGCAGTATTTT.

The CDR3 reads CASSPLFLSNQPQHF. CDR3 DNA: TGTGCCAGCAGCCCCTTATTCCTTAGCAATCAGCCCCAGCATTTT. The V gene is TRBV12-1, the J gene TRBJ1-5. TRBV12-1 has pseudogene status. The CDR3 has 15 residues.

The genes are TRBV10-2 and TRBJ1-1, with 8 bases aligning to TRBD1. Germline V gene data show CDR1 as WSHSY and CDR2 as SAAADI. Trimming at V came to 8 bases and at J to 5 bases, leaving 4 bases not matched to a gene. The CDR3 loop spans 12 amino acids. For the CDR3, the DNA is TGCGCCAGCGCCGGACAGGGTACTGAAGCTTTCTTT. Its translation is CASAGQGTEAFF.

A single count supports this clone. The chain has TRBV10-3 and TRBJ1-4; D remains unclear. In germline, CDR1 is ENHRY, CDR2 SYGVKD. This CDR3 contains 15 residues. Between the trimmed V and J ends, which lost 10 bases and 3 bases, there was a span of 18 bases. The CDR3 DNA follows: TGTGCCACTTCGGCTCAGGCGGGGTCTAATGAAAAACTGTTTTTT. As protein: CATSAQAGSNEKLFF.

The chain recombines TRBV6-6 with TRBJ2-7; 9 nucleotides agree with TRBD2. Germline V gives CDR1 MNHNY, CDR2 SVGAGI (reference sequence). V was clipped by 6 bases and J by 2 bases; unmatched bases: 11. This CDR3 is built from 16 residues. CDR3 DNA sequence: TGTGCCAGCAGCCCCGCATTAGCGGGAGCTCCCTACGAGCAGTACTTC. It yields the protein CASSPALAGAPYEQYF.

The sample holds one count of this clone. V usage is TRBV12-5 and J usage is TRBJ2-7; weak D call: TRBD2 (6 bases). Per the germline V gene, CDR1 is LGHNT and CDR2 is FRNRAP. V lost 1 base, J lost 5 bases, and 15 bases lay in between. CDR3 length: 15 residues. The CDR3 is CASGLGGVPWDEQYF. The DNA of the CDR3 is TGTGCTAGTGGTTTGGGGGGGGTACCTTGGGACGAGCAGTACTTC.

V gene TRBV28 combines with J gene TRBJ2-1; D not resolved. Germline V lookup: CDR1 MDHEN, CDR2 SYDVKM. CDR3 length equals 13 residues. V was cut by 2 bases and J by 7 bases, with 9 bases left in between. The CDR3 loop is CASSLVGGNEQFF. CDR3 nucleotides: TGTGCCAGCAGTTTAGTCGGCGGTAATGAGCAGTTCTTC. Using reference TRBV28 and TRBJ2-1 for the parts outside the CDR3, the full variable domain is DVKVTQSSRYLVKRTGEKVFLECVQDMDHENMFWYRQDPGLGLRLIYFSYDVKMKEKGDIPEGYSVSREKKERFSLILESASTNQTSMYLCASSLVGGNEQFFGPGTRLTVL.

This chain links TRBV6-1 with TRBJ2-7; 10 positions agree with TRBD2. This CDR3 spans 18 amino acids. Germline V gene data show CDR1 as MNHNS and CDR2 as SASEGT. With V trimmed by 3 bases and J by 6 bases, 17 bases remained unmatched. CDR3 in amino acids: CASSEGLSGRASLSEQYF. CDR3 in DNA: TGTGCCAGCAGTGAGGGGCTAAGCGGGAGGGCCTCCCTCTCCGAGCAGTACTTC.

The chain recombines TRBV11-2 with TRBJ1-1; tentatively, D is TRBD1 (6 bases). Germline V lookup: CDR1 SGHAT, CDR2 FQNNGV. Between the trimmed V and J ends, which lost 0 bases and 7 bases, there was a span of 9 bases. This CDR3 has 13 amino acids. Written as DNA, the CDR3 is TGTGCCAGCAGCTTAGACATCAGGGGTGAAGCTTTCTTT. Protein: CASSLDIRGEAFF. Drawing the rest from reference TRBV11-2 and TRBJ1-1, the complete variable domain is EAGVAQSPRYKIIEKRQSVAFWCNPISGHATLYWYQQILGQGPKLLIQFQNNGVVDDSQLPKDRFSAERLKGVDSTLKIQPAKLEDSAVYLCASSLDIRGEAFFGQGTRLTVV.

This chain connects TRBV28 to TRBJ2-3; 7 nucleotides line up with TRBD2. V dropped 5 bases and J dropped 1; count of bases not matched to a gene: 6. Looked up from germline, CDR1 is MDHEN and CDR2 is SYDVKM. The CDR3 covers 15 residues. Written as DNA, the CDR3 is TGTGCCAGCAGTCTTATTGCGGGAGGCACAGATACGCAGTATTTT. As protein: CASSLIAGGTDTQYF. Supplemented by reference TRBV28 and TRBJ2-3, the full variable domain reads DVKVTQSSRYLVKRTGEKVFLECVQDMDHENMFWYRQDPGLGLRLIYFSYDVKMKEKGDIPEGYSVSREKKERFSLILESASTNQTSMYLCASSLIAGGTDTQYFGPGTRLTVL.

The gene calls are TRBV5-1 and TRBJ1-1, with D maybe TRBD1 (6 bases). Germline CDR1 SGHRS, CDR2 YFSETQ. This CDR3 has 14 amino acids. V was trimmed by 2 bases and J by 2 bases, leaving 10 bases between them. In DNA form, the CDR3 reads TGCGCCAGCAGCTTTGCAGGGGATAACACTGAAGCTTTCTTT. Encoded protein: CASSFAGDNTEAFF. Full variable domain (outside the CDR3, taken from reference TRBV5-1 and TRBJ1-1): KAGVTQTPRYLIKTRGQQVTLSCSPISGHRSVSWYQQTPGQGLQFLFEYFSETQRNKGNFPGRFSGRQFSNSRSEMNVSTLELGDSALYLCASSFAGDNTEAFFGQGTRLTVV.

The V gene is TRBV5-4, the J gene TRBJ2-2; D possibly corresponds to TRBD1 (8 bases). CDR3 length: 14 residues. V was trimmed by 3 bases and J by 5 bases, leaving 11 bases between them. Germline assignment: CDR1 SGHNT and CDR2 YYREEE (reference sequence). The CDR3 loop reads CASSYRGGTGELFF. The CDR3 region has the DNA TGTGCCAGCAGCTACAGGGGGGGGACCGGGGAGCTGTTTTTT.

The rearrangement uses TRBV10-3 and TRBJ2-1; 8 bases map to TRBD1. There are 14 residues in the CDR3. The ends lost 2 bases at V and 3 bases at J; junction bases unmatched: 0. The germline CDR1 and CDR2 sequences are ENHRY and SYGVKD. The CDR3 DNA is TGTGCCATCAGTGAGGGACAGGGCTACAATGAGCAGTTCTTC. It translates to CAISEGQGYNEQFF.